This T cell receptor beta chain emerged from a study of T cells in Graves' hyperthyroidism and ophthalmopathy. Study-wide findings and caveats: From stable hyperthyroidism, ophthalmopathy was set apart by a 13 V-J model. Most clonotypes expanded in thyroid above 0.001 were likewise present in blood.

Not enrolled were patients with uncontrolled infection, other autoimmune disease, pregnancy or lactation. PBMCs stemmed from less than 13 ml fresh peripheral blood. A few counts support this clonotype. Its antigen remains unidentified. TCR beta CDR3 regions were amplified from RNA transcripts. The study used the HTBI primer set for a first-round RT-PCR of the TCR CDR3. In TCRdb, the multiplex PCR reads were re-called with MiXCR into one record per CDR3 protein. The sample holds 540,000 or so distinct CDR3 sequences, 15% to 19% seen once. Material for sequencing was blood. The TCR comes from a woman under 40 with Graves' hyperthyroidism.

The CDR3 here is CSEASGRSGDEQFF. The CDR3 DNA is TGCAGCGAGGCTAGCGGGAGGTCGGGTGATGAGCAGTTCTTC. The chain employs TRBV29-1 and TRBJ2-1; 11 bases are a match to TRBD2. CDR3 length: 14 residues. CDR1 is SQVTM and CDR2 is ANQGSEA in the germline V gene. J gave up 8 bases and V 7 bases, and 10 bases lay outside the gene matches.